The 17 T cell receptor beta chains reported below all come from one sample, sequenced in a study of shared clonotypes between healthy human individuals. Produced via immunoSEQ multiplex PCR; TCRdb's table is partial and in-frame only. Here the sample spans around 2,100,000 clones, just under 95% being singletons. The naive CD8 subset, CD45RO-negative cells positively selected for CCR7, excluded terminally differentiated effector memory CD45RA+ cells. The sample consisted of naive CD8+ T cells sorted from blood. The receptors were sampled from a man aged 18-30 years in good health.

The V call is TRBV6-6, the J call TRBJ1-1, with D uncertain. CDR3 length equals 12 residues. Germline V lookup: CDR1 MNHNY, CDR2 SVGAGI (reference sequence). The V and J ends lost 6 bases and 5 bases respectively, with 10 bases between them. The CDR3 DNA follows: TGTGCCAGCAGCCCCTCATGGACTGAAGCTTTCTTT. Amino acid sequence: CASSPSWTEAFF.

With regard to this clone: The same CDR3 is also encoded by other DNA sequences in this sample. The chain couples TRBV30 to TRBJ1-1; D may be TRBD1 (5 bases). V was cut by 0 bases and J by 1 base, with 9 bases left in between. This CDR3 spans 14 amino acids. Germline V gene sequence: CDR1 GTSNPN, CDR2 SVGIG (reference sequence). The CDR3, as DNA: TGTGCCTGGAGTGTAGGGGTCGGGAACACTGAAGCTTTCTTT. Its translation: CAWSVGVGNTEAFF.

The genes are TRBV11-1 and TRBJ2-2; TRBD2 matches at 9 bases. The CDR3 contains 15 residues. Losses at the gene ends were 4 bases for V and 5 bases for J; bases not matched to a gene: 5. Germline V gene sequence: CDR1 SGHAT, CDR2 FQDESV (reference sequence). The DNA for the CDR3 is TGTGCCAGCAGCTCAGCGGGGGGAGGGACCGGGGAGCTGTTTTTT. Its translation is CASSSAGGGTGELFF.

The CDR3 loop reads CASSLILGHRAFGYTF. CDR3 DNA: TGTGCCAGCAGCTTGATCCTGGGACATCGGGCTTTTGGCTACACCTTC. The V and J genes are TRBV7-9 and TRBJ1-2; a possible D gene is TRBD1 (6 bases). V was trimmed by 3 bases and J by 7 bases, leaving 21 bases between them. Germline CDR1 and CDR2: SEHNR and FQNEAQ (reference sequence). The CDR3 is 16 residues long.

The CDR3 loop reads CASSFYSTGLGRGAFF. CDR3 coding DNA: TGTGCCAGCAGCTTCTACTCGACAGGGCTGGGGCGCGGGGCTTTCTTT. This chain uses TRBV13 with TRBJ1-1; 7 nucleotides align to TRBD1. This CDR3 comprises 16 residues. V lost 3 bases and J lost 11; bases outside the gene matches: 18. Germline assignment: CDR1 PRHDT and CDR2 FYEKMQ (reference sequence).

This sequence joins TRBV6-6 and TRBJ2-7, with D unclear. V lost 7 bases, J lost 5 bases, and 15 bases lay in between. The CDR3 is 13 residues long. The germline V gene has CDR1 MNHNY and CDR2 SVGAGI (reference sequence). CDR3 loop: CASNSLVGHEQYF. Here the CDR3 DNA reads TGTGCCAGCAACTCATTGGTAGGCCACGAGCAGTACTTC.

In nucleotides, the CDR3 is TGTGCCAGCACCCACCAAAACAATGAGCAGTTCTTC. The encoded protein is CASTHQNNEQFF. V gene TRBV6-5 combines with J gene TRBJ2-1; D not resolved. CDR3 length equals 12 residues. CDR1 is MNHEY and CDR2 is SVGAGI in the germline V gene. Trimming removed 7 bases from V and 5 bases from J, with 9 bases in between.

The chain has TRBV6-1 and TRBJ2-5, with 7 bases lining up with TRBD1. Germline V gives CDR1 MNHNS, CDR2 SASEGT. This CDR3 region has 15 residues. J was trimmed by 1 base and V by 2 bases; bases with no gene match: 4. This CDR3 reads CASSETTGFQETQYF. CDR3 nucleotide sequence: TGTGCCAGCAGTGAAACGACAGGGTTCCAAGAGACCCAGTACTTC.

V is TRBV2 and J is TRBJ2-7, with D maybe TRBD1 (6 bases). Germline V CDR1 and CDR2: SNHLY, FYNNEI. The germline V and J ends were trimmed by 1 base and 4 bases, with 11 bases remaining between them. This CDR3 has 14 amino acids. CDR3 loop: CASSEDGRGYEQYF. The CDR3 DNA reads TGTGCCAGCAGTGAAGACGGCAGGGGATACGAGCAGTACTTC. Complete variable domain (other parts from reference TRBV2 and TRBJ2-7): EPEVTQTPSHQVTQMGQEVILRCVPISNHLYFYWYRQILGQKVEFLVSFYNNEISEKSEIFDDQFSVERPDGSNFTLKIRSTKLEDSAMYFCASSEDGRGYEQYFGPGTRLTVT.

The chain employs TRBV7-9 and TRBJ1-1, with 9 nucleotides matching TRBD1. From germline, CDR1 is SEHNR and CDR2 FQNEAQ (reference sequence). V dropped 4 bases and J dropped 5; count of bases not matched to a gene: 5. The CDR3 has 14 amino acids. The CDR3 bases are TGTGCCAGCAGCTCCGGACAGGGGTGGACTGAAGCTTTCTTT. Encoded protein: CASSSGQGWTEAFF.

The J gene is TRBJ2-7, the V gene TRBV13; 11 bases align to TRBD2. This CDR3 contains 14 residues. V gave up 3 bases and J gave up 6 bases; unmatched junction bases: 4. The germline V gene has CDR1 PRHDT and CDR2 FYEKMQ (reference sequence). This chain's CDR3 is CASSFLAGGREQYF. The CDR3 DNA is TGTGCCAGCAGCTTCCTAGCGGGAGGTCGCGAGCAGTACTTC.

Concerning this clone: In the same sample, other DNA sequences code for this CDR3. The V gene is TRBV6-5, the J gene TRBJ2-1; 7 bases are a match to TRBD2. CDR1 is MNHEY, CDR2 SVGAGI, per germline. V was pared by 2 bases and J by 9 bases, with 1 base of the junction left unmatched. This CDR3 contains 12 residues. CDR3: CASSYGEGEQFF. The CDR3, as DNA: TGTGCCAGCAGTTACGGGGAGGGTGAGCAGTTCTTC.

The V call is TRBV29-1, the J call TRBJ2-5; D assignment may be TRBD1 or TRBD2 (7 bases each). Germline values: CDR1 SQVTM, CDR2 ANQGSEA. The CDR3 loop spans 12 amino acids. Between the trimmed V and J ends, which lost 2 bases and 7 bases, there was a span of 11 bases. Written as DNA, the CDR3 is TGCAGCGTTGAAACAGGGGAGGGGACCCAGTACTTC. Translated: CSVETGEGTQYF.

The chain employs TRBV28 and TRBJ2-7; 10 bases line up with TRBD2. CDR1 and CDR2 from the germline V gene are MDHEN and SYDVKM. This CDR3 spans 14 amino acids. The V segment lost 6 bases and the J segment 0 bases; nucleotides outside the gene matches: 2. CDR3 DNA sequence: TGTGCCAGCAGACTAGCGGGGAGCTCCTACGAGCAGTACTTC. Translating gives CASRLAGSSYEQYF.

The chain carries TRBV28 and TRBJ2-3; 13 bases are a match to TRBD2. CDR1 is MDHEN and CDR2 is SYDVKM in the germline V gene. The CDR3 spans 16 residues. The V and J ends lost 5 bases and 4 bases, in that order; junction bases with no gene match: 6. For the CDR3, the DNA is TGTGCCAGCAGTGCAACTAGCGGGGGGGAGTCAGATACGCAGTATTTT. Encoded protein: CASSATSGGESDTQYF. The full variable domain, its missing parts supplied by reference TRBV28 and TRBJ2-3, is DVKVTQSSRYLVKRTGEKVFLECVQDMDHENMFWYRQDPGLGLRLIYFSYDVKMKEKGDIPEGYSVSREKKERFSLILESASTNQTSMYLCASSATSGGESDTQYFGPGTRLTVL.

This clone was detected a few times. This rearrangement joins TRBV5-1 to TRBJ1-2; TRBD1 might be the D (5 bases). The CDR3 length is 14 residues. Trimming removed 0 bases from V and 5 bases from J, with 11 bases in between. Germline values: CDR1 SGHRS, CDR2 YFSETQ. For the CDR3, the DNA is TGCGCCAGCAGCTTGGATGGGGCGGGATATGGCTACACCTTC. Amino acids: CASSLDGAGYGYTF.

This chain connects TRBV5-6 to TRBJ1-2; the D is unclear. This CDR3 is built from 12 residues. Trimming shortened V by 0 bases and J by 8 bases, and 8 bases separated the two germline ends. Looked up from germline, CDR1 is SGHDT and CDR2 is YYEEEE. CDR3 DNA: TGTGCCAGCAGCTTGGCCCTGGGAGGCTACACCTTC. It is translated as CASSLALGGYTF.